This T cell receptor (beta chain) was documented in a study of radiotherapy plus CTLA-4 blockade in lung cancer listed by TCRdb under 2018. Concerning the study at large: Objective responses occurred in around 19% of enrolled patients, and 30% to 40% achieved disease control.

The study evaluated CTLA-4 blockade (ipilimumab) given together with focal radiation therapy in patients who had chemo-refractory metastatic non-small-cell lung cancer. CDR1 and CDR2 are read off the germline V gene as LGHNA and YSLEER. Taken from cysteine to phenylalanine, the CDR3 has 14 residues. Only the CDR3 region is kept as DNA, spanning 42 bases read in frame from base 1. V is reduced by 0 bases and J by 8 bases, leaving a spacing of 11 bases between them. Library preparation used the immunoSEQ multiplex PCR assay. In its TCRdb copy, this immuneACCESS table keeps in-frame sequences only and misses some clones. Where compared with another copy, unresolved V genes explain less than half of these, and the others have no known cause. The sample table records tens of thousands of clones; 78% of these occur just once. Approximately 22% of the sample is taken by the ten largest. What the work shows at the level of the full study, not this receptor alone: TCR clones derived from tumors expanded in peripheral blood after treatment with radiotherapy and ipilimumab. The strongest predictors of response, as reported, were early dynamic changes in blood T cell clones along with a rise in serum interferon-beta after radiation.

In regard to this clone: Its antigen is unknown. One base away there is no much larger clone; base qualities are not given.

The rearranged segments are TRBV4-3 and TRBJ1-5; tentative D gene TRBD1, with 6 bases matching. This TCR was recovered from a human donor with non-small cell lung cancer whose response to radiotherapy plus ipilimumab could not be evaluated. Some clones in this sample may be carry-over from other donors' samples. The sample consisted of peripheral blood, taken from a patient treated with radiotherapy plus ipilimumab. The sequence in DNA is TGCGCCAGCAGCCAAGATCCGGACAGCAAGCCCCAGCATTTT. This is translated as CASSQDPDSKPQHF.